Presented here are 2 T cell receptor beta chains from one specimen sequenced in a study of control samples from healthy donors and cancer patients. Sequencing was performed with immunoSEQ multiplex PCR; in TCRdb, only in-frame clones are kept and a portion is missing. The data show 130,000 or so clones, around nine tenths seen once. Sequenced: blood. The receptors shown here come from a man younger than 45 in good health.

The chain carries TRBV6-5 and TRBJ1-2; 9 bases are shared with TRBD1. J was trimmed by 6 bases and V by 6 bases; bases with no gene match: 8. This CDR3 spans 14 amino acids. From germline, CDR1 is MNHEY and CDR2 SVGAGI. The CDR3 nucleotides are TGTGCCAGCAGCCAACAGGGGGCTAGTGATGGCTACACCTTC. This sequence encodes CASSQQGASDGYTF.

This chain connects TRBV6-5 to TRBJ2-7, with D possibly TRBD1 on 5 matching bases. Trimming pared 7 bases from V and 2 bases from J, leaving 18 bases between. The CDR3 consists of 15 residues. Germline V gene data show CDR1 as MNHEY and CDR2 as SVGAGI. CDR3 DNA sequence: TGTGCCAGCATTAGTAATGGCAGGGTGACCTACGAGCAGTACTTC. Its translation is CASISNGRVTYEQYF.